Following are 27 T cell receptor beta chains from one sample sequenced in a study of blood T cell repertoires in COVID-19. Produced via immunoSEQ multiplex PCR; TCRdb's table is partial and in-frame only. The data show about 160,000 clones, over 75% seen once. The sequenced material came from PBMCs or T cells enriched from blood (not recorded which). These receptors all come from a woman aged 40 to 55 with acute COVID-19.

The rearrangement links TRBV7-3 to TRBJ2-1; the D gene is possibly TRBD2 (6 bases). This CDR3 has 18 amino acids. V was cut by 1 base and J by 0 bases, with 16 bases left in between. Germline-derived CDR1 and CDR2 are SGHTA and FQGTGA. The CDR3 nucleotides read TGTGCCAGCAGCTTAATCGGGCAGGAGGGGAGCTCCTACAATGAGCAGTTCTTC. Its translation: CASSLIGQEGSSYNEQFF.

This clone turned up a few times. The CDR3 sequence is CASSPGQGYTDTQYF. The CDR3 nucleotides are TGTGCCAGTAGTCCAGGACAGGGATACACAGATACGCAGTATTTT. V and J are TRBV19 and TRBJ2-3, with 8 bases that match TRBD1. Germline V gives CDR1 LNHDA, CDR2 SQIVND (reference sequence). The CDR3 has 15 amino acids. The trim removed 5 bases at V and 2 bases at J, leaving 6 bases unmatched.

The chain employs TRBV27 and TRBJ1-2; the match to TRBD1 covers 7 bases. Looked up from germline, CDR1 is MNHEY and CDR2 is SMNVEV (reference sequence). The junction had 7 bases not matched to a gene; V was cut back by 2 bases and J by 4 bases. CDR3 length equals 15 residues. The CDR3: CASSLRGGHLYGYTF. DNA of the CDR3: TGTGCCAGCAGTTTAAGAGGGGGCCACCTCTATGGCTACACCTTC.

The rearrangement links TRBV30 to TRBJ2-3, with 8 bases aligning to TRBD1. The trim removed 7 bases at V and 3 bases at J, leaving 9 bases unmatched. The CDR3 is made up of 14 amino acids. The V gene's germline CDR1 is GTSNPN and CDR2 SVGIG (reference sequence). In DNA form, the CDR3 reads TGTGCCTCGACCAGGGGGCCCAAAACAGATACGCAGTATTTT. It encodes CASTRGPKTDTQYF.

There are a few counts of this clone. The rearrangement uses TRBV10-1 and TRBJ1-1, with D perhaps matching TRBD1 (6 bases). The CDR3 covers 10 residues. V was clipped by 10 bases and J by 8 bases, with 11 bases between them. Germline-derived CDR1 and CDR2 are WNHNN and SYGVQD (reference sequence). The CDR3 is CATPGTEAFF. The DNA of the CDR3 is TGCGCCACCCCCGGGACAGAAGCTTTCTTT.

CDR3 protein: CASSVDTGTLNTEAFF. For the CDR3, the DNA is TGTGCCAGCAGCGTAGATACAGGGACCCTAAACACTGAAGCTTTCTTT. This chain links TRBV9 with TRBJ1-1; D might be TRBD1 (6 bases). Trimming stripped 0 bases from V and 2 bases from J, with 14 bases between. Germline lookup yields CDR1 SGDLS and CDR2 YYNGEE. The CDR3 contains 16 residues. The whole variable domain, remainder taken from reference TRBV9 and TRBJ1-1, is DSGVTQTPKHLITATGQRVTLRCSPRSGDLSVYWYQQSLDQGLQFLIQYYNGEERAKGNILERFSAQQFPDLHSELNLSSLELGDSALYFCASSVDTGTLNTEAFFGQGTRLTVV.

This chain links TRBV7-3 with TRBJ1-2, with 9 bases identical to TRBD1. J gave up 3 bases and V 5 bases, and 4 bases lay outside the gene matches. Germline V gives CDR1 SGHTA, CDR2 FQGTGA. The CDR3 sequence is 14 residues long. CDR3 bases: TGTGCCAGCAGCCCGACAGGGGGAGACTATGGCTACACCTTC. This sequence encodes CASSPTGGDYGYTF. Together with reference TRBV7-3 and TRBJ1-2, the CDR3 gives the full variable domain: GAGVSQTPSNKVTEKGKYVELRCDPISGHTALYWYRQSLGQGPEFLIYFQGTGAADDSGLPNDRFFAVRPEGSVSTLKIQRTERGDSAVYLCASSPTGGDYGYTFGSGTRLTVV.

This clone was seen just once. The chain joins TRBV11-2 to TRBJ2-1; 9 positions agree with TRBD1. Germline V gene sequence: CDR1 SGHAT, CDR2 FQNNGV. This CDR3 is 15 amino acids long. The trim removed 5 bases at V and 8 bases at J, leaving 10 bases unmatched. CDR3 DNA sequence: TGTGCCAGCAGCAACCAACAGGGGGCATGGGATGAGCAGTTCTTC. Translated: CASSNQQGAWDEQFF.

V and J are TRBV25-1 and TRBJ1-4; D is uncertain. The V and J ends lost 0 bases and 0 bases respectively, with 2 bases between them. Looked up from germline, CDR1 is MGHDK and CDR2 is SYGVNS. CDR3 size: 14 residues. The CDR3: CASSEYTTNEKLFF. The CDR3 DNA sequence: TGTGCCAGCAGTGAATATACAACTAATGAAAAACTGTTTTTT.

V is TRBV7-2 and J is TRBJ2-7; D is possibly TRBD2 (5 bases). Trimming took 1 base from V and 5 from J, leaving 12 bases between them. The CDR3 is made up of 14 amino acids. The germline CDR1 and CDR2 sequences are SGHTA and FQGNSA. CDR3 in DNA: TGTGCCAGCAGCTTAGGGGGAGTAAGGCACGAGCAGTACTTC. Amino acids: CASSLGGVRHEQYF.

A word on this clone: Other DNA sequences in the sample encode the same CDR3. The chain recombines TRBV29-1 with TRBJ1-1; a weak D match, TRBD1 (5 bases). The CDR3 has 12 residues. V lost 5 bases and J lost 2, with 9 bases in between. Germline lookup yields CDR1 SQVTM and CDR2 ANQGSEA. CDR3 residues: CSVRRGNTEAFF. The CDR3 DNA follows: TGCAGCGTTCGGAGGGGCAACACTGAAGCTTTCTTT.

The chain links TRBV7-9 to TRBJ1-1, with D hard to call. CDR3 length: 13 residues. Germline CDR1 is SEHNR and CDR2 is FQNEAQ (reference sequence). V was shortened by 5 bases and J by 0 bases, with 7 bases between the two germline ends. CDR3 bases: TGTGCCAGCAGCCGAGCGATGAACACTGAAGCTTTCTTT. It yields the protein CASSRAMNTEAFF. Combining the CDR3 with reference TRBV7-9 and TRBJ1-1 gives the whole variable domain DTGVSQNPRHKITKRGQNVTFRCDPISEHNRLYWYRQTLGQGPEFLTYFQNEAQLEKSRLLSDRFSAERPKGSFSTLEIQRTEQGDSAMYLCASSRAMNTEAFFGQGTRLTVV.

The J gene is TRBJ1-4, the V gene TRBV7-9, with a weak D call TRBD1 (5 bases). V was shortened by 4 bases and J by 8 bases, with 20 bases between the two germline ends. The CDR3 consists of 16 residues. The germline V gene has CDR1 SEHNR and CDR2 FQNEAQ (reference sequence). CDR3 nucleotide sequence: TGTGCCAGCAGCTCACGATACGGGGGAGTGTTAGAAAAACTGTTTTTT. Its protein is CASSSRYGGVLEKLFF.

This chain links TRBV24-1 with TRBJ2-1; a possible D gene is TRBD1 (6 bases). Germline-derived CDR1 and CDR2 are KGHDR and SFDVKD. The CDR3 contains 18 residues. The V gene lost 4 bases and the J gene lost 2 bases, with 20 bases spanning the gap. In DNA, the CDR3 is TGTGCCACCAGTGACTCGCTTATACAGGGTAATCCCTACAATGAGCAGTTCTTC. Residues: CATSDSLIQGNPYNEQFF.

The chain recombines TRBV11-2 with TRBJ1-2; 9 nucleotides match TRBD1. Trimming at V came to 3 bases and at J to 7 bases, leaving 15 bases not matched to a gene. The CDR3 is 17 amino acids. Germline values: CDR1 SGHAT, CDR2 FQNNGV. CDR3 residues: CASSFISSTGGASGYTF. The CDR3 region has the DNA TGTGCCAGCAGCTTTATCTCTTCCACAGGGGGCGCGAGTGGCTACACCTTC.

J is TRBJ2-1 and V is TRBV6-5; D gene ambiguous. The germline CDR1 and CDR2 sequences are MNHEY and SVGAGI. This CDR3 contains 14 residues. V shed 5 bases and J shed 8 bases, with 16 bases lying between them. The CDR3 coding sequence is TGTGCCAGCAGTCCCTTACTTCCGAACGATGAGCAGTTCTTC. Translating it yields CASSPLLPNDEQFF.

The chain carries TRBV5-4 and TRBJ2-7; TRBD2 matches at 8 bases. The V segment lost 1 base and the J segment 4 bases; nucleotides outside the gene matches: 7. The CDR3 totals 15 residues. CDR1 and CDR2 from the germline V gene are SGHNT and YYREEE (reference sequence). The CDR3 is CASSLMDSGNYEQYF. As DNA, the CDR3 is TGTGCCAGCAGCTTGATGGATAGCGGGAATTACGAGCAGTACTTC.

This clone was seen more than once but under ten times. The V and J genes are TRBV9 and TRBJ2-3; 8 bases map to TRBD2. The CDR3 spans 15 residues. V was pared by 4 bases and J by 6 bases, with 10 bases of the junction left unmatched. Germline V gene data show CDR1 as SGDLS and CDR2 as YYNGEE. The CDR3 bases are TGTGCCAGCAGCACCCCCGGGACTAGATCTGATACGCAGTATTTT. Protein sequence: CASSTPGTRSDTQYF.

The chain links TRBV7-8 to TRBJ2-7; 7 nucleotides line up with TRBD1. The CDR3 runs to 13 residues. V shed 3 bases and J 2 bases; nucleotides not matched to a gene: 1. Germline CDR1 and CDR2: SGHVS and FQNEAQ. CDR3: CASSFDRAYEQYF. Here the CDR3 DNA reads TGTGCCAGCAGCTTTGACAGGGCCTACGAGCAGTACTTC.

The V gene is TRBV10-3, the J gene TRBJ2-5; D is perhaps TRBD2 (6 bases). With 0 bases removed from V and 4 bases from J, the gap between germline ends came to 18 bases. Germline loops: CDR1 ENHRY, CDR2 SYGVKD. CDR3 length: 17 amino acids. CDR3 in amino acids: CAISESDGGRSRETQYF. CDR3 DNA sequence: TGTGCCATCAGTGAGTCTGACGGAGGGCGTAGTCGAGAGACCCAGTACTTC.

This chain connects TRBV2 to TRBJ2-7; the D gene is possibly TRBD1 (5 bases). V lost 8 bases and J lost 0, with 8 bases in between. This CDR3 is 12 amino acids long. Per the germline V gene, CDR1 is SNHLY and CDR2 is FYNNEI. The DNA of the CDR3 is TGTGCCAGCGGTCAGGGCTCCTACGAGCAGTACTTC. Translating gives CASGQGSYEQYF.

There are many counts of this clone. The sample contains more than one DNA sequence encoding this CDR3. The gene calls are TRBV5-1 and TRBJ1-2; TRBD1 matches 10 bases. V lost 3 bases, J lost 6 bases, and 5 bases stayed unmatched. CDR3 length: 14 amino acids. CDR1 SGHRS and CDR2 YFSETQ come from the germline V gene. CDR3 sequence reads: CASSSTGTGDGYTF. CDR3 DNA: TGCGCCAGCAGCTCCACCGGGACAGGGGATGGCTACACCTTC.

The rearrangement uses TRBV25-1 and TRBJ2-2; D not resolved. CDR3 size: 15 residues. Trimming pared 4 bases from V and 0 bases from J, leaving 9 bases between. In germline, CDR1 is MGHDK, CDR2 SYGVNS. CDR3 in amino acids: CASSGTRANTGELFF. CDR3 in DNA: TGTGCCAGCAGTGGCACCCGGGCGAACACCGGGGAGCTGTTTTTT.

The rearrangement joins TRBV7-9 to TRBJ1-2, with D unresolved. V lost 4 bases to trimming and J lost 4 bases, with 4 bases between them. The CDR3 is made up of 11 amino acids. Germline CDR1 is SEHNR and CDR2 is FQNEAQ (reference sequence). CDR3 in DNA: TGTGCCAGCAGCTACATCTATGGCTACACCTTC. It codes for CASSYIYGYTF.

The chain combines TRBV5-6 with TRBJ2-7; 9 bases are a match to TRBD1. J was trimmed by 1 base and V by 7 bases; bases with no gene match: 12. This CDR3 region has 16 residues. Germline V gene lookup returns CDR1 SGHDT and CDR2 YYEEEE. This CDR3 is CASAPPTGTGSYEQYF. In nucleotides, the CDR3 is TGTGCCAGCGCCCCCCCCACCGGGACAGGGTCCTACGAGCAGTACTTC.

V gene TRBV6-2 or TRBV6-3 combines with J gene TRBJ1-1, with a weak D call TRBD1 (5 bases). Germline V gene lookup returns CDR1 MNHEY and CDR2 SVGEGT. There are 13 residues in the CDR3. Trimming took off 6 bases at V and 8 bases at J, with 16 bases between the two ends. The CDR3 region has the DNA TGTGCCAGCAGCCGGGGGGGAGGTCCGGAAGCTTTCTTT. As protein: CASSRGGGPEAFF.

CDR3 bases: TGTGCCAGCAGCTCCCGGCGGGGCGTTATTCCTAATGAGCAGTTCTTC. It encodes CASSSRRGVIPNEQFF. V usage is TRBV11-2 and J usage is TRBJ2-1; TRBD2 might be the D (6 bases). V lost 4 bases to trimming and J lost 7 bases, with 20 bases between them. Germline V gene lookup returns CDR1 SGHAT and CDR2 FQNNGV. The CDR3 covers 16 residues.